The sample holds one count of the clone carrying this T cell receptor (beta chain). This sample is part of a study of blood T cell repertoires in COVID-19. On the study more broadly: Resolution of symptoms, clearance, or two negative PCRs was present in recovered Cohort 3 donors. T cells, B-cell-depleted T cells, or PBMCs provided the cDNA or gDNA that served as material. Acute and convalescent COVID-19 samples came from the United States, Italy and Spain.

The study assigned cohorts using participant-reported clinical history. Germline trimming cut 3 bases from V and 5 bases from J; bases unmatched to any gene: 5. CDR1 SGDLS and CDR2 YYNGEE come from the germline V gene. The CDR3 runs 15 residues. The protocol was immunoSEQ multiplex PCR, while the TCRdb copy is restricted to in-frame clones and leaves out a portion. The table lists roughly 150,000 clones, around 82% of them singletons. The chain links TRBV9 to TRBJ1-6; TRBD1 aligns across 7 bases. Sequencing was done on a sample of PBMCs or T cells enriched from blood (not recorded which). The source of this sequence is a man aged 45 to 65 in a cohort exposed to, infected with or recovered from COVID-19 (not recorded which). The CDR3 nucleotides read TGTGCCAGCAGCGCCACGGGACAGCATAATTCACCCCTCCACTTT. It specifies CASSATGQHNSPLHF.